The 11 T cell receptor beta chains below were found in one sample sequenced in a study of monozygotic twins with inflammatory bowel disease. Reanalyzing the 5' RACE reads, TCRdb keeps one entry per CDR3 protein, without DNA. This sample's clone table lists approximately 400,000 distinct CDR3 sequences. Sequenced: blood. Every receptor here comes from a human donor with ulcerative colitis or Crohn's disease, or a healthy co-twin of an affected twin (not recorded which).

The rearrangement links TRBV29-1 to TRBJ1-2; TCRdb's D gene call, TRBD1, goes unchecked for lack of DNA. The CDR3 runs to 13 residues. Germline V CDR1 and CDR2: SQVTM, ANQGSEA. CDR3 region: CSRYRGHNYGYTF.

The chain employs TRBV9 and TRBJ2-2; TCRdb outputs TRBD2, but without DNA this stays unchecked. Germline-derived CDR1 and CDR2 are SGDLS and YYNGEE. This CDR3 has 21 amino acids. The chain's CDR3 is CASSVATRASGRSTDTGELFF.

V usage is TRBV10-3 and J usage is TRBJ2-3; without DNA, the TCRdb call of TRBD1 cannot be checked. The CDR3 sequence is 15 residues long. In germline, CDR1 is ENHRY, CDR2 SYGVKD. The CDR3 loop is CAITRGQGGADTQYF.

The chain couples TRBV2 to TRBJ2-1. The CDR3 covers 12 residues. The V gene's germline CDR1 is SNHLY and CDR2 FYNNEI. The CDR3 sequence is CASSSNSNEQFF.

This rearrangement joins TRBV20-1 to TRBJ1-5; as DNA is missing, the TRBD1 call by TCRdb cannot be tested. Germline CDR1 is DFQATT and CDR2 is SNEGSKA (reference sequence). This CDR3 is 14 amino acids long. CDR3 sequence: CSAPHTGGNEPQHF.

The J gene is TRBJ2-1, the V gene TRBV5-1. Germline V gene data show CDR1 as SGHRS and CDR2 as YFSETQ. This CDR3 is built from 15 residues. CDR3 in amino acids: CASSLDSVGYNEQFF.

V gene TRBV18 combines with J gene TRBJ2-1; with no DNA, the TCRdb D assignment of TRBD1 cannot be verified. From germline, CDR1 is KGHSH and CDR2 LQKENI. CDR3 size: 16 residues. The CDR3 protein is CASSPDGRGAVDEQFF.

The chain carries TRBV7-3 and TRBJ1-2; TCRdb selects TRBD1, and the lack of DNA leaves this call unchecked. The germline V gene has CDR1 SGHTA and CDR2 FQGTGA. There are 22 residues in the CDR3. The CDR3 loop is CASSLRRATGTEARVINYGYTF.

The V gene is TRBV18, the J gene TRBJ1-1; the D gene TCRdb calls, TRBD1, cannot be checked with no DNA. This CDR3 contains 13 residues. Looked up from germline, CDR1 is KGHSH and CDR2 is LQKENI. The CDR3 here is CASSPLRGTEAFF.

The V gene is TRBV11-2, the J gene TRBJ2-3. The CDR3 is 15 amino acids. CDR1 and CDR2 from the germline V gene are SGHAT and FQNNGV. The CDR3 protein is CASTQTPLRTDTQYF.

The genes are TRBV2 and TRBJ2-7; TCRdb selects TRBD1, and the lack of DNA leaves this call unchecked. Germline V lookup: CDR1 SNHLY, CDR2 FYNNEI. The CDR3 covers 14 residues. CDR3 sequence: CASTRDRAHYEQYF.